This T cell receptor (beta chain) is from a study of T cells in Graves' hyperthyroidism and ophthalmopathy. Study findings and constraints: A median roughly 6.6 months before onset, the model predicted ophthalmopathy. Using 13 V-J features, a model discriminated ophthalmopathy from stable hyperthyroidism.

Per germline, CDR1 MDHEN and CDR2 SYDVKM. V was pared by 4 bases and J by 7 bases, with 5 bases of the junction left unmatched. The CDR3 extends over 14 amino acids. Enrolled ophthalmopathy patients presented with a Clinical Activity Score of at least 3, a NOSPECS grade of at least 4, and disease duration under 3 months. The diagnoses drew upon clinical symptoms, serum thyroxine and TRAb, thyroid ultrasound and orbital computed tomography. There were TCR beta CDR3 regions amplified from RNA transcripts. HTBI primers were the set used in a first-round RT-PCR of the TCR CDR3. MiXCR, applied by TCRdb to the multiplex PCR reads, yields one record per CDR3 protein. The top ten hold 30% to 40% of the sample, which has under 350,000 distinct CDR3 sequences, approximately 15% seen once. Ten or more counts support this clonotype. Its antigen is unknown.

Source material: blood. The chain carries TRBV28 and TRBJ1-5; TRBD1 matches 9 bases. This TCR was sampled from a woman aged 40 to 50 with Graves' ophthalmopathy. CDR3 DNA sequence: TGTGCCAGCAGTTCCGGGGACAGGGTCCAGCCCCAGCATTTT. Amino acid sequence: CASSSGDRVQPQHF.